This TCR beta chain derives from a study of blood T cell repertoires in COVID-19. Germline CDR1 reads SGHDT; CDR2 reads YYEEEE. V shed 0 bases and J shed 7 bases, with 7 bases lying between them. The CDR3 is 13 residues long. Sequencing was performed with immunoSEQ multiplex PCR; in TCRdb, only in-frame clones are kept and a portion is missing. The sample gives roughly 500,000 clones, roughly nine tenths of which show up once; around 0.9% is in the top ten. The TCR originated in a man aged 18 to 35 with COVID-19, enrolled during active disease. The chain carries TRBV5-6 and TRBJ1-4; possible D gene TRBD1, 6 bases. The sequencing input was peripheral blood. The CDR3 loop is CASSLGRGEKLFF. Here the CDR3 DNA reads TGTGCCAGCAGCTTGGGCAGGGGTGAAAAACTGTTTTTT.